The next 18 T cell receptor beta chains were all read from a single sample in a study of cytomegalovirus exposure and HLA in healthy donors. The table came from immunoSEQ multiplex PCR; TCRdb's copy has only in-frame clones and leaves some out. The sample consists of about 140,000 clones, about 83% of them appearing once. The sample was PBMCs. The receptors stem from a woman in her 30s in good health and CMV-seronegative.

The rearrangement uses TRBV7-9 and TRBJ1-4, with 10 nucleotides matching TRBD1. Germline assignment: CDR1 SEHNR and CDR2 FQNEAQ (reference sequence). The J segment lost 4 bases and the V segment lost 4 bases, leaving 6 bases of the junction unmatched. The CDR3 consists of 16 residues. The CDR3 loop reads CASSSYRDRGNEKLFF. The CDR3 nucleotides read TGTGCCAGCAGCTCATACCGGGACAGGGGTAATGAAAAACTGTTTTTT. Filled out from reference TRBV7-9 and TRBJ1-4, the complete variable domain reads DTGVSQNPRHKITKRGQNVTFRCDPISEHNRLYWYRQTLGQGPEFLTYFQNEAQLEKSRLLSDRFSAERPKGSFSTLEIQRTEQGDSAMYLCASSSYRDRGNEKLFFGSGTQLSVL.

The chain combines TRBV21-1 with TRBJ2-5; the table's D gene call, TRBD2, was not cross checked with the DNA. TRBV21-1 is designated a pseudogene. This CDR3 spans 14 amino acids. The CDR3 nucleotides read TGTGCCAGCAGCGCACTCGAGGGGAGGGAGACCCAGTACTTC. Its translation: CASSALEGRETQYF.

The chain employs TRBV15 and TRBJ1-5; tentative D call: TRBD1 (6 bases). Trimming stripped 0 bases from V and 3 bases from J, with 9 bases between. This CDR3 region has 15 residues. Germline CDR1 and CDR2: LNHNV and YYDKDF (reference sequence). CDR3 DNA: TGTGCCACCAGCAGAGATCCAGGGGACAATCAGCCCCAGCATTTT. Its protein is CATSRDPGDNQPQHF.

This chain connects TRBV4-2 to TRBJ2-4; 9 bases agree with TRBD2. Germline V CDR1 and CDR2: LGHNA, YNFKEQ. Losses at the gene ends were 1 base for V and 0 bases for J; bases not matched to a gene: 4. This CDR3 is 17 amino acids long. This CDR3 is CASSQARGGLAKNIQYF. In DNA form, the CDR3 reads TGTGCCAGCAGCCAAGCGCGGGGGGGCCTAGCCAAAAACATTCAGTACTTC.

The V call is TRBV2, the J call TRBJ2-5; maybe TRBD2 (6 bases). Between the trimmed V and J ends, which lost 6 bases and 3 bases, there was a span of 11 bases. The CDR3 contains 13 residues. CDR1 is SNHLY, CDR2 FYNNEI, per germline. The CDR3 sequence: CASRREVEETQYF. The CDR3 DNA reads as TGTGCCAGCAGAAGGGAGGTTGAAGAGACCCAGTACTTC.

This chain joins TRBV11-2 and TRBJ1-1, with a tentative D call TRBD1 (5 bases). The CDR3 covers 14 residues. Germline V gives CDR1 SGHAT, CDR2 FQNNGV. The V end lost 5 bases, the J end lost 3 bases, and 13 bases lay between the germline ends. The CDR3, as DNA: TGTGCCAGCAGCCTCCAGGGAGGGGACACTGAAGCTTTCTTT. Amino acids: CASSLQGGDTEAFF.

This clone was observed a handful of times. This chain links TRBV6-1 with TRBJ1-1, with 8 bases identical to TRBD1. The CDR3 has 14 residues. Germline values: CDR1 MNHNS, CDR2 SASEGT. With 2 bases clipped from V and 4 bases from J, the junction kept 3 bases outside the gene matches. CDR3 sequence: CASSEQGAGTEAFF. The CDR3 DNA is TGTGCCAGCAGTGAACAGGGGGCGGGCACTGAAGCTTTCTTT.

The rearrangement joins TRBV6-5 to TRBJ2-1, with 9 nucleotides matching TRBD2. The CDR3 runs 14 residues. Germline CDR1 is MNHEY and CDR2 is SVGAGI. With 5 bases clipped from V and 8 bases from J, the junction kept 7 bases outside the gene matches. The CDR3 region is CASSRLAGVYEQFF. The DNA for the CDR3 is TGTGCCAGCAGTAGGTTAGCGGGGGTCTATGAGCAGTTCTTC.

The J gene is TRBJ2-3, the V gene TRBV30; TRBD1 is a possible D gene (5 bases). V was clipped by 0 bases and J by 2 bases, with 15 bases between them. This CDR3 contains 16 residues. Germline assignment: CDR1 GTSNPN and CDR2 SVGIG (reference sequence). The CDR3 is CAWSVFGKGSTDTQYF. The DNA for the CDR3 is TGTGCCTGGAGTGTATTCGGAAAGGGGTCCACAGATACGCAGTATTTT.

This clone was found once. The chain joins TRBV5-1 to TRBJ1-1; 9 bases align to TRBD1. The CDR3 runs to 16 residues. From germline, CDR1 is SGHRS and CDR2 YFSETQ. With 1 base clipped from V and 3 bases from J, the junction kept 7 bases outside the gene matches. This CDR3 reads CASSLNRQGDYTEAFF. DNA of the CDR3: TGCGCCAGCAGCTTGAACCGACAGGGGGACTACACTGAAGCTTTCTTT.

The V call is TRBV7-3, the J call TRBJ1-1, with D perhaps TRBD1 (5 bases). Germline loops: CDR1 SGHTA, CDR2 FQGTGA. V was clipped by 3 bases and J by 1 base, with 6 bases between them. This CDR3 has 13 amino acids. CDR3 in amino acids: CASSFQGNTEAFF. DNA of the CDR3: TGTGCCAGCAGCTTCCAGGGGAACACTGAAGCTTTCTTT.

This clone has more than one count but fewer than ten. The chain employs TRBV5-4 and TRBJ1-1; D is unclear. The length of the CDR3 is 13 residues. The germline V gene has CDR1 SGHNT and CDR2 YYREEE (reference sequence). Between the trimmed V and J ends, which lost 1 base and 1 base, there was a span of 5 bases. CDR3 nucleotide sequence: TGTGCCAGCAGCTTGAACTGGAACACTGAAGCTTTCTTT. It is translated as CASSLNWNTEAFF. Full variable domain (missing parts from reference TRBV5-4 and TRBJ1-1): ETGVTQSPTHLIKTRGQQVTLRCSSQSGHNTVSWYQQALGQGPQFIFQYYREEENGRGNFPPRFSGLQFPNYSSELNVNALELDDSALYLCASSLNWNTEAFFGQGTRLTVV.

The chain joins TRBV18 to TRBJ2-1; TRBD1 agrees at 7 bases. V lost 2 bases to trimming and J lost 7 bases; unmatched junction nucleotides: 8. Looked up from germline, CDR1 is KGHSH and CDR2 is LQKENI. The length of the CDR3 is 15 residues. The CDR3 loop is CASSPDRAWGNEQFF. DNA of the CDR3: TGTGCCAGCTCACCAGACAGGGCCTGGGGGAATGAGCAGTTCTTC.

The chain joins TRBV7-2 to TRBJ1-3; 8 nucleotides agree with TRBD1. The V segment lost 3 bases and the J segment 0 bases; nucleotides outside the gene matches: 4. The CDR3 spans 16 residues. CDR1 and CDR2 from the germline V gene are SGHTA and FQGNSA. The CDR3: CASSFRGPNSGNTIYF. The DNA for the CDR3 is TGTGCCAGCAGCTTCAGGGGGCCTAACTCTGGAAACACCATATATTTT.

The chain couples TRBV5-4 to TRBJ1-1; unclear D gene. V gave up 2 bases and J gave up 0 bases, with 11 bases separating them. Germline V CDR1 and CDR2: SGHNT, YYREEE (reference sequence). The CDR3 runs to 15 residues. CDR3 nucleotides: TGTGCCAGCAGCTTTACTCAGAGGATGAACACTGAAGCTTTCTTT. Translating it yields CASSFTQRMNTEAFF.

The chain links TRBV4-3 to TRBJ2-7, with 13 bases aligning to TRBD2. The CDR3 covers 19 residues. J lost 1 base, V lost 3 bases, and 12 bases had no gene match. Germline assignment: CDR1 LGHNA and CDR2 YSLEER. The CDR3 bases are TGCGCCAGCAGCCAGCCTACCGGGACTAGCGGGGTGAAATCCTACGAGCAGTACTTC. Its translation is CASSQPTGTSGVKSYEQYF.

The V and J genes are TRBV7-9 and TRBJ2-3, with 11 bases identical to TRBD2. Germline V gives CDR1 SEHNR, CDR2 FQNEAQ (reference sequence). V shed 4 bases, J shed 5 bases, and the junction held 5 bases outside the gene matches. The CDR3 runs to 15 residues. The CDR3 bases are TGTGCCAGCAGCTATAGCGGGGGGGCGATAGATACGCAGTATTTT. It translates to CASSYSGGAIDTQYF.

In DNA, the CDR3 is TGTGCCAGCAGTAGAACAGGGAACACTGAAGCTTTCTTT. This codes for CASSRTGNTEAFF. This chain links TRBV6-1 with TRBJ1-1, with D possibly matching TRBD1 (5 bases). This CDR3 comprises 13 residues. The ends were cut back, 5 bases at V and 1 base at J, with 8 bases in the middle. The germline V gene encodes CDR1 MNHNS and CDR2 SASEGT.